The 8 T cell receptor beta chains below all came from one sample that was sequenced in a study of cytomegalovirus exposure and HLA in healthy donors (dated by TCRdb to the late 2010s). Library prep was done by the immunoSEQ multiplex PCR assay. TCRdb obtained this table from immuneACCESS and retained in-frame rearrangements with V and J assigned. These tables miss some clones; where compared with another copy, unresolved V genes account for less than half of the shortfall, and the remainder is unexplained. In all, the sample holds some 90,000 clones, and approximately 96% of those were seen once. The top ten hold 0.78% of the sample. Sequenced material: PBMCs. All receptors derive from a man between 18 and 29 years old in good health and CMV-seronegative.

The chain couples TRBV28 to TRBJ2-7; TRBD1 matches 10 bases. CDR1 is MDHEN, CDR2 SYDVKM, per germline. There are 14 residues in the CDR3. The V segment lost 6 bases and the J segment 7 bases; nucleotides outside the gene matches: 9. Here the CDR3 DNA reads TGTGCCAGCAGGGGGACAGGGGCGCTGAGGGAGCAGTACTTC. This sequence encodes CASRGTGALREQYF.

This chain connects TRBV27 to TRBJ2-5; 7 bases match TRBD1. The CDR3 is made up of 13 amino acids. Looked up from germline, CDR1 is MNHEY and CDR2 is SMNVEV (reference sequence). J was trimmed by 5 bases and V by 3 bases; bases with no gene match: 3. This CDR3 reads CASSLRGPETQYF. The CDR3 DNA is TGTGCCAGCAGTTTGAGGGGGCCGGAGACCCAGTACTTC.

The rearrangement uses TRBV28 and TRBJ1-4, with 7 bases fitting TRBD1. The CDR3 spans 14 residues. J gave up 10 bases and V 7 bases, and 12 bases lay outside the gene matches. Germline assignment: CDR1 MDHEN and CDR2 SYDVKM. The CDR3 here is CASTTRTGTGKLFF. DNA for the CDR3: TGTGCCAGCACCACGAGGACAGGCACTGGAAAACTGTTTTTT.

This chain joins TRBV19 and TRBJ1-1; no definite D call. The CDR3 is 16 amino acids. The germline gives CDR1 LNHDA, CDR2 SQIVND (reference sequence). Trimming stripped 6 bases from V and 2 bases from J, with 19 bases between. Written as DNA, the CDR3 is TGTGCCAGTAGAGATCCAGGTCCCTTGGGTAACACTGAAGCTTTCTTT. This sequence encodes CASRDPGPLGNTEAFF.

The chain recombines TRBV30 with TRBJ2-6; 7 positions match TRBD1. The germline CDR1 and CDR2 sequences are GTSNPN and SVGIG (reference sequence). The CDR3 spans 16 residues. Losses at the gene ends were 4 bases for V and 0 bases for J; bases not matched to a gene: 6. CDR3 loop: CAWKLQGLSGANVLTF. DNA of the CDR3: TGTGCCTGGAAACTACAGGGGCTCTCTGGGGCCAACGTCCTGACTTTC.

This chain uses TRBV9 with TRBJ2-1, with D hard to call. Germline V gene lookup returns CDR1 SGDLS and CDR2 YYNGEE. This CDR3 spans 10 amino acids. Deletions cut 3 bases from V and 13 bases from J, with 8 bases between. CDR3 in amino acids: CASSGAIQFF. CDR3 DNA sequence: TGTGCCAGCAGCGGAGCTATCCAGTTCTTC.

This chain joins TRBV7-9 and TRBJ2-7, with D possibly TRBD1 on 5 matching bases. Trimming took 1 base from V and 0 from J, leaving 13 bases between them. The CDR3 has 16 residues. Germline V gene sequence: CDR1 SEHNR, CDR2 FQNEAQ (reference sequence). DNA of the CDR3: TGTGCCAGCAGCTTAGAGGAGTGGGGCCACTCCTACGAGCAGTACTTC. This sequence encodes CASSLEEWGHSYEQYF. Together with reference TRBV7-9 and TRBJ2-7, the CDR3 gives the full variable domain: DTGVSQNPRHKITKRGQNVTFRCDPISEHNRLYWYRQTLGQGPEFLTYFQNEAQLEKSRLLSDRFSAERPKGSFSTLEIQRTEQGDSAMYLCASSLEEWGHSYEQYFGPGTRLTVT.

The V gene is TRBV5-1, the J gene TRBJ1-1; D is undetermined. CDR3 length equals 11 residues. The V gene lost 0 bases and the J gene lost 8 bases, with 5 bases spanning the gap. CDR1 SGHRS and CDR2 YFSETQ come from the germline V gene. The CDR3 loop is CASSLAGEAFF. The CDR3, as DNA: TGCGCCAGCAGCTTGGCAGGAGAAGCTTTCTTT.